The 24 T cell receptor beta chains in this list originate from one sample, sequenced in a study of cytomegalovirus exposure and HLA in healthy donors. The study ran its PCR with 60 Vbeta and 13 Jbeta primers. Data came from immunoSEQ multiplex PCR; TCRdb stores just in-frame clones and leaves some out. The sample lists around 130,000 clones, over 75% occurring once. Specimen: PBMCs. Source of these receptors: a man aged 25 to 45 in good health and CMV-seronegative.

The chain uses TRBV7-9 and TRBJ2-3; D perhaps matches TRBD1 (6 bases). Germline values: CDR1 SEHNR, CDR2 FQNEAQ (reference sequence). CDR3 length: 14 amino acids. V lost 8 bases, J lost 5 bases, and 17 bases lay in between. The CDR3 region is CASRTATQGDTQYF. The CDR3 DNA sequence: TGTGCCAGCCGGACAGCCACCCAGGGAGATACGCAGTATTTT.

J is TRBJ1-5 and V is TRBV28, with 9 bases identical to TRBD1. V was pared by 3 bases and J by 0 bases, with 24 bases of the junction left unmatched. CDR3 size: 23 residues. The germline CDR1 and CDR2 sequences are MDHEN and SYDVKM. CDR3 region: CASSFPNPPTKRTGGYSNQPQHF. The CDR3 DNA is TGTGCCAGCAGTTTCCCCAACCCCCCCACCAAGCGAACAGGGGGCTATAGCAATCAGCCCCAGCATTTT. The full variable domain, with the rest looked up from reference TRBV28 and TRBJ1-5, is DVKVTQSSRYLVKRTGEKVFLECVQDMDHENMFWYRQDPGLGLRLIYFSYDVKMKEKGDIPEGYSVSREKKERFSLILESASTNQTSMYLCASSFPNPPTKRTGGYSNQPQHFGDGTRLSIL.

Here the CDR3 DNA reads TGTGCCAGCAGCCAAGATTTGGGGCCATGGACAGGGGACTACGAGCAGTACTTC. Its translation is CASSQDLGPWTGDYEQYF. The chain uses TRBV4-2 and TRBJ2-7, with 9 bases matching TRBD1. The J segment lost 3 bases and the V segment lost 0 bases, leaving 12 bases of the junction unmatched. This CDR3 is built from 18 residues. Germline V gene lookup returns CDR1 LGHNA and CDR2 YNFKEQ.

The J gene is TRBJ2-1, the V gene TRBV28, with a tentative D call TRBD1 (6 bases). The CDR3 is 17 residues long. Germline assignment: CDR1 MDHEN and CDR2 SYDVKM. The V end was cut by 5 bases, the J end by 1 base, with 18 bases between. In DNA, the CDR3 is TGTGCCAGCAGTCCACATGGGACAAGGCCTTCCTACAATGAGCAGTTCTTC. As protein: CASSPHGTRPSYNEQFF.

This clone was observed a few times. This chain joins TRBV18 and TRBJ1-2, with 8 positions matching TRBD1. The CDR3 totals 15 residues. The trim removed 3 bases at V and 2 bases at J, leaving 5 bases unmatched. From germline, CDR1 is KGHSH and CDR2 LQKENI. CDR3 protein: CASSPLTGGNYGYTF. CDR3 nucleotides: TGTGCCAGCTCACCCTTAACAGGGGGGAACTATGGCTACACCTTC.

The chain joins TRBV2 to TRBJ1-5, with D unresolved. Germline V gene lookup returns CDR1 SNHLY and CDR2 FYNNEI. Trimming took off 2 bases at V and 7 bases at J, with 15 bases between the two ends. The CDR3 extends over 15 amino acids. The CDR3 region is CASSESIQVRQPQHF. The DNA of the CDR3 is TGTGCCAGCAGTGAAAGTATTCAGGTCCGACAGCCCCAGCATTTT.

This chain joins TRBV6-1 and TRBJ2-7; D is possibly TRBD2 (5 bases). This CDR3 has 18 residues. In germline, CDR1 is MNHNS, CDR2 SASEGT. V lost 0 bases to trimming and J lost 0 bases, with 18 bases between them. CDR3 loop: CASSEAGTSSWDSYEQYF. The CDR3 DNA reads TGTGCCAGCAGTGAAGCCGGAACTAGTTCGTGGGACTCCTACGAGCAGTACTTC.

This chain uses TRBV11-3 with TRBJ1-3; possible D gene TRBD1, 5 bases. Germline CDR1 SGHNT, CDR2 YENEEA. The V end lost 6 bases, the J end lost 1 base, and 16 bases lay between the germline ends. This CDR3 region has 16 residues. The CDR3 bases are TGTGCCAGCAGATACGACAGCTTTCGTTCTGGAAACACCATATATTTT. Translating gives CASRYDSFRSGNTIYF.

The V and J genes are TRBV28 and TRBJ2-3; TRBD2 aligns across 8 bases. Germline V lookup: CDR1 MDHEN, CDR2 SYDVKM. This CDR3 is 18 amino acids long. With 1 base clipped from V and 0 bases from J, the junction kept 9 bases outside the gene matches. The chain's CDR3 is CASSLFSGEFSSTDTQYF. CDR3 DNA: TGTGCCAGCAGTTTATTTAGCGGGGAGTTCTCTAGCACAGATACGCAGTATTTT.

The chain is built from TRBV10-1 and TRBJ2-1; 7 bases are a match to TRBD1. The J segment lost 4 bases and the V segment lost 11 bases, leaving 8 bases of the junction unmatched. The germline V gene has CDR1 WNHNN and CDR2 SYGVQD (reference sequence). This CDR3 comprises 13 residues. CDR3 sequence reads: CAGPGQYYNEQFF. CDR3 DNA: TGCGCCGGACCGGGACAGTATTACAATGAGCAGTTCTTC.

A single count supports this clone. This chain joins TRBV7-9 and TRBJ1-2; possible D gene TRBD1, 5 bases. CDR1 and CDR2 from the germline V gene are SEHNR and FQNEAQ (reference sequence). The CDR3 sequence is 15 residues long. V was shortened by 4 bases and J by 2 bases, with 14 bases between the two germline ends. CDR3 sequence: CASSSQGKANYGYTF. The DNA for the CDR3 is TGTGCCAGCAGCTCCCAGGGAAAGGCCAACTATGGCTACACCTTC. Looking up the rest from reference TRBV7-9 and TRBJ1-2 gives the full variable domain: DTGVSQNPRHKITKRGQNVTFRCDPISEHNRLYWYRQTLGQGPEFLTYFQNEAQLEKSRLLSDRFSAERPKGSFSTLEIQRTEQGDSAMYLCASSSQGKANYGYTFGSGTRLTVV.

The J gene is TRBJ1-4, the V gene TRBV7-9; D is ambiguous. V was pared by 3 bases and J by 8 bases, with 13 bases between. From germline, CDR1 is SEHNR and CDR2 FQNEAQ (reference sequence). The CDR3 sequence is 14 residues long. The DNA of the CDR3 is TGTGCCAGCAGCTTCCTGACAACGGGGGAAAAACTGTTTTTT. The encoded protein is CASSFLTTGEKLFF.

The V gene is TRBV28, the J gene TRBJ2-7; 10 bases fit TRBD1. The CDR3 is 15 amino acids. The V and J ends lost 4 bases and 4 bases, in that order; junction bases with no gene match: 7. CDR1 and CDR2 (germline): MDHEN, SYDVKM. The CDR3: CASSYPGQGIYEQYF. DNA of the CDR3: TGTGCCAGCAGTTATCCGGGACAGGGGATTTACGAGCAGTACTTC. Full variable domain (missing parts from reference TRBV28 and TRBJ2-7): DVKVTQSSRYLVKRTGEKVFLECVQDMDHENMFWYRQDPGLGLRLIYFSYDVKMKEKGDIPEGYSVSREKKERFSLILESASTNQTSMYLCASSYPGQGIYEQYFGPGTRLTVT.

The rearrangement joins TRBV18 to TRBJ2-1; 11 bases fit TRBD2. The V and J ends lost 3 bases and 4 bases, in that order; junction bases with no gene match: 8. Germline V gene lookup returns CDR1 KGHSH and CDR2 LQKENI. The CDR3 is 17 amino acids. The CDR3: CASSPLSGRATYNEQFF. CDR3 in DNA: TGTGCCAGCTCACCTCTTAGCGGGAGGGCCACTTACAATGAGCAGTTCTTC.

CDR3 sequence reads: CSVLWAGLGGYTF. CDR3 DNA: TGCAGCGTCCTTTGGGCAGGGTTGGGCGGCTACACCTTC. The V gene is TRBV29-1, the J gene TRBJ1-2; weak D call: TRBD1 (5 bases). CDR1 is SQVTM and CDR2 is ANQGSEA in the germline V gene. Trimming removed 6 bases from V and 8 bases from J, with 19 bases in between. The CDR3 has 13 amino acids.

This clone was seen more than once but under ten times. The chain uses TRBV11-3 and TRBJ2-1; maybe TRBD2 (5 bases). Trimming left V 4 bases short and J 2 bases short, with 9 bases between. The CDR3 is 14 residues long. Germline loops: CDR1 SGHNT, CDR2 YENEEA. Here the CDR3 reads CASSSTGTYNEQFF. As DNA, the CDR3 is TGTGCCAGCAGCTCTACGGGGACCTACAATGAGCAGTTCTTC.

The chain carries TRBV27 and TRBJ2-7, with 8 positions matching TRBD1. Looked up from germline, CDR1 is MNHEY and CDR2 is SMNVEV (reference sequence). This CDR3 has 13 amino acids. V lost 6 bases, J lost 5 bases, and 6 bases stayed unmatched. In DNA form, the CDR3 reads TGTGCCAGCAGCGACAGGGGTTTCAACGAGCAGTACTTC. It specifies CASSDRGFNEQYF.

This clone came up a few times. The V call is TRBV28, the J call TRBJ1-5; possible D gene TRBD1, 6 bases. Germline V lookup: CDR1 MDHEN, CDR2 SYDVKM. The CDR3 loop spans 12 amino acids. Between the trimmed V and J ends, which lost 8 bases and 3 bases, there was a span of 8 bases. Written as DNA, the CDR3 is TGTGCCAGCGGACAGATCAATCAGCCCCAGCATTTT. Translating gives CASGQINQPQHF. The full variable domain, with the rest looked up from reference TRBV28 and TRBJ1-5, is DVKVTQSSRYLVKRTGEKVFLECVQDMDHENMFWYRQDPGLGLRLIYFSYDVKMKEKGDIPEGYSVSREKKERFSLILESASTNQTSMYLCASGQINQPQHFGDGTRLSIL.

V is TRBV5-4 and J is TRBJ2-1; 7 nucleotides agree with TRBD1. J was trimmed by 5 bases and V by 3 bases; bases with no gene match: 5. The CDR3 runs to 14 residues. Germline assignment: CDR1 SGHNT and CDR2 YYREEE (reference sequence). The CDR3 spells CASSSPGQDNEQFF. CDR3 DNA sequence: TGTGCCAGCAGCTCCCCCGGACAGGACAATGAGCAGTTCTTC. The full variable domain, its missing parts supplied by reference TRBV5-4 and TRBJ2-1, is ETGVTQSPTHLIKTRGQQVTLRCSSQSGHNTVSWYQQALGQGPQFIFQYYREEENGRGNFPPRFSGLQFPNYSSELNVNALELDDSALYLCASSSPGQDNEQFFGPGTRLTVL.

The V and J genes are TRBV4-1 and TRBJ2-7; 7 bases are a match to TRBD2. The CDR3 covers 12 residues. In germline, CDR1 is MGHRA, CDR2 YSYEKL. V shed 4 bases, J shed 5 bases, and the junction held 2 bases outside the gene matches. The CDR3 region is CASSLAGDEQYF. The CDR3 nucleotides are TGCGCCAGCAGCCTCGCGGGGGACGAGCAGTACTTC.

CDR3 loop: CASSRTVESSYNEQFF. CDR3 bases: TGCGCCAGCAGTCGGACAGTTGAGAGCTCCTACAATGAGCAGTTCTTC. This chain uses TRBV4-1 with TRBJ2-1, with a possible D match to TRBD1 (6 bases). CDR1 and CDR2 from the germline V gene are MGHRA and YSYEKL. V lost 6 bases to trimming and J lost 0 bases, with 15 bases between them. CDR3 length: 16 residues.

This sequence joins TRBV19 and TRBJ1-3, with D perhaps matching TRBD1 (6 bases). The V and J ends lost 7 bases and 0 bases respectively, with 16 bases between them. Looked up from germline, CDR1 is LNHDA and CDR2 is SQIVND (reference sequence). The CDR3 runs 16 residues. CDR3 sequence: CASMIGQHFSGNTIYF. CDR3 bases: TGTGCCAGTATGATCGGACAGCACTTCTCTGGAAACACCATATATTTT.

In nucleotides, the CDR3 is TGTGCCATCACTGGTTCAGGGACTAGCGGAAACAATGAGCAGTTCTTC. Protein product: CAITGSGTSGNNEQFF. The chain combines TRBV10-3 with TRBJ2-1, with 11 positions matching TRBD2. Germline V gene data show CDR1 as ENHRY and CDR2 as SYGVKD. CDR3 length equals 16 residues. Losses at the gene ends were 7 bases for V and 5 bases for J; bases not matched to a gene: 10.

This clone has only one observation. This sequence joins TRBV6-1 and TRBJ2-5, with D tentatively TRBD2 (7 bases). CDR3 length: 14 amino acids. V was shortened by 6 bases and J by 7 bases, with 18 bases between the two germline ends. The germline V gene has CDR1 MNHNS and CDR2 SASEGT. CDR3 DNA: TGTGCCAGCAGAGTTGGGGGGGGGCGGGGGACCCAGTACTTC. This sequence encodes CASRVGGGRGTQYF.